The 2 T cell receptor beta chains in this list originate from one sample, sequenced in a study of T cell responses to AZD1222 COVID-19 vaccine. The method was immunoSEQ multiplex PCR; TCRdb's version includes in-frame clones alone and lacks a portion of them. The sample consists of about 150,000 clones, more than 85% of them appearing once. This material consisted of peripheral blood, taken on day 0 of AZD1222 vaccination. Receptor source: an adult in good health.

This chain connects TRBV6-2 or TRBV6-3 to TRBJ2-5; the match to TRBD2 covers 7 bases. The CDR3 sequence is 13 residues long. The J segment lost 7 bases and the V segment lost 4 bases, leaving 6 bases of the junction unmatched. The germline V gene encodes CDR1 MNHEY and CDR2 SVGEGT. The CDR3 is CASSLASGGTQYF. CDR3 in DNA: TGTGCCAGCAGTTTAGCTAGCGGAGGGACCCAGTACTTC.

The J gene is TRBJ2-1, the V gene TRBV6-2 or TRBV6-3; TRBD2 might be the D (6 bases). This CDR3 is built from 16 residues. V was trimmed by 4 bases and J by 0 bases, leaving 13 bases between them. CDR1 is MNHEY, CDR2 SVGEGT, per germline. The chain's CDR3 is CASSLSGLHSYNEQFF. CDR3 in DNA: TGTGCCAGCAGTTTGTCGGGACTTCACTCCTACAATGAGCAGTTCTTC.